This T cell receptor beta chain was identified in a study of PD-1 blockade in classical Hodgkin lymphoma. Overall study results and limits: When set against healthy donors, newly diagnosed patients were reported to show lower baseline TCR diversity.

All patients experienced relapse after autologous stem cell transplantation, and brentuximab vedotin exposure was variable. The best responses consisted of complete response, partial response or progressive disease. Worth noting for this clone: Its specificity is not known.

Method: immunoSEQ multiplex PCR; TCRdb's copy keeps in-frame clones and lacks some. Among 72,000 or so clones listed, about 93% were seen once. The germline V and J ends were trimmed by 5 bases and 0 bases, with 23 bases remaining between them. CDR1 is SGHVS and CDR2 is FQNEAQ in the germline V gene. CDR3 length equals 18 residues. The sequence derives from a human donor with classical Hodgkin lymphoma. Source: peripheral blood mononuclear cells (PBMCs), taken at baseline. The chain combines TRBV7-8 with TRBJ2-7, with a weak D call TRBD1 (5 bases). The CDR3 here is CASSLKLAGQIPSYEQYF. The DNA of the CDR3 is TGTGCCAGCAGCCTAAAGTTGGCAGGACAAATCCCCTCCTACGAGCAGTACTTC.